The 30 T cell receptor beta chains listed next were all sequenced from one sample in a study of CD8 T cells in ankylosing spondylitis. One entry per CDR3 protein results from TCRdb running MiXCR on the 5' RACE reads. The sample records fewer than 200,000 distinct CDR3 sequences, 18% being singletons. Sequencing was performed on blood, either unsorted or a sorted T cell fraction (not recorded which). The source is a male donor under 30 with ankylosing spondylitis or in good health (not recorded which).

This clonotype was found many times. The rearrangement uses TRBV7-2 and TRBJ2-3; the D gene could be TRBD1 or TRBD2 (5 bases each). The germline CDR1 and CDR2 sequences are SGHTA and FQGNSA. CDR3 length equals 17 residues. Trimming removed 5 bases at V and 1 base at J, with 19 bases between. In DNA form, the CDR3 reads TGTGCCAGCAGCCGCCGATCGTACGGGGCCCGCACAGATACGCAGTATTTT. Translated: CASSRRSYGARTDTQYF.

At least ten counts were recorded for this clonotype. The chain uses TRBV27 and TRBJ2-7; D is undetermined. Germline V gene lookup returns CDR1 MNHEY and CDR2 SMNVEV (reference sequence). Trimming removed 8 bases from V and 4 bases from J, with 15 bases in between. This CDR3 spans 13 amino acids. The chain's CDR3 is CASGPSSFYEQYF. The CDR3 nucleotides are TGTGCCAGCGGGCCGTCCTCCTTTTACGAGCAGTACTTC.

The J gene is TRBJ2-1, the V gene TRBV24-1; possibly TRBD1 or TRBD2 for D (6 bases each). The V end was cut by 3 bases, the J end by 10 bases, with 15 bases between. The CDR3 extends over 14 amino acids. The V gene's germline CDR1 is KGHDR and CDR2 SFDVKD. This CDR3 reads CATSDNWGAEEQFF. The CDR3 nucleotides read TGTGCCACCAGTGATAACTGGGGGGCGGAGGAGCAGTTCTTC.

This clonotype showed up many times. In DNA form, the CDR3 reads TGCGCCAGCAGCACGGGACAGAACACCGGGGAGCTGTTTTTT. As protein: CASSTGQNTGELFF. This chain connects TRBV5-1 to TRBJ2-2, with a weak D call TRBD1 (6 bases). Trimming stripped 4 bases from V and 1 base from J, with 8 bases between. The CDR3 has 14 residues. Germline CDR1 SGHRS, CDR2 YFSETQ.

Many counts were recorded for this clonotype. V is TRBV10-3 and J is TRBJ1-1, with a possible D match to TRBD1 (6 bases). V shed 2 bases and J shed 6 bases, with 13 bases lying between them. The V gene's germline CDR1 is ENHRY and CDR2 SYGVKD. The CDR3 consists of 14 residues. This chain's CDR3 is CAISEGGGLAEAFF. The CDR3 bases are TGTGCCATCAGTGAGGGGGGGGGGCTGGCTGAAGCTTTCTTT.

At least ten counts were recorded for this clonotype. The gene calls are TRBV6-1 and TRBJ2-7; possible D gene TRBD2, 5 bases. Trimming took 6 bases from V and 5 from J, leaving 11 bases between them. There are 12 residues in the CDR3. Germline V gene lookup returns CDR1 MNHNS and CDR2 SASEGT. DNA of the CDR3: TGTGCCAGCAGGAGCGGAGGCCACGAGCAGTACGTC. Its protein product is CASRSGGHEQYV.

The sample holds many counts of this clonotype. The chain uses TRBV5-1 and TRBJ2-1; 10 bases match TRBD2. This CDR3 region has 15 residues. Germline V gene data show CDR1 as SGHRS and CDR2 as YFSETQ. J lost 5 bases, V lost 4 bases, and 6 bases had no gene match. The CDR3 loop is CASSGGLASNNEQFF. For the CDR3, the DNA is TGCGCCAGCAGCGGGGGACTAGCGAGCAACAATGAGCAGTTCTTC.

This clonotype has ten or more counts. CDR3 region: CASSDGGPSTDTQYF. CDR3 nucleotide sequence: TGCGCCAGCAGCGACGGAGGGCCTAGCACAGATACGCAGTATTTT. This chain uses TRBV5-1 with TRBJ2-3, with a weak D call TRBD2 (6 bases). This CDR3 is 15 amino acids long. In germline, CDR1 is SGHRS, CDR2 YFSETQ. V dropped 4 bases and J dropped 0 bases, with 12 bases sitting between them. The whole variable domain, filled in from reference TRBV5-1 and TRBJ2-3, reads KAGVTQTPRYLIKTRGQQVTLSCSPISGHRSVSWYQQTPGQGLQFLFEYFSETQRNKGNFPGRFSGRQFSNSRSEMNVSTLELGDSALYLCASSDGGPSTDTQYFGPGTRLTVL.

Concerning this clonotype itself: Given a much more abundant clone one base away, this may be a read error. This rearrangement joins TRBV7-8 to TRBJ2-1; unclear D gene. CDR1 and CDR2 (germline): SGHVS, FQNEAQ. V lost 7 bases and J 7 bases, leaving 8 bases between the germline ends. This CDR3 spans 11 amino acids. Here the CDR3 reads CASTLGNEQFF. In nucleotides, the CDR3 is TGTGCCAGCACCCTAGGGAATGAGCAGTTCTTC.

The chain uses TRBV6-5 and TRBJ2-3, with D possibly TRBD2 on 5 matching bases. Trimming removed 8 bases from V and 3 bases from J, with 12 bases in between. This CDR3 spans 13 amino acids. Germline CDR1 reads MNHEY; CDR2 reads SVGAGI. In DNA, the CDR3 is TGTGCCAGCGCGGGCTCGGGGACAGATACGCAGTATTTT. Its protein is CASAGSGTDTQYF.

At least ten counts were recorded for this clonotype. This chain joins TRBV6-6 and TRBJ1-1; unclear D gene. The germline gives CDR1 MNHNY, CDR2 SVGAGI (reference sequence). Trimming cost V 3 bases and J 8 bases, with 10 bases left between them. The CDR3 consists of 12 residues. In DNA form, the CDR3 reads TGTGCCAGCAGTTATAAAACGGAGGAAGCTTTCTTT. Amino acid sequence: CASSYKTEEAFF.

J is TRBJ2-7 and V is TRBV10-1; a possible D gene is TRBD2 (5 bases). Deletions cut 5 bases from V and 12 bases from J, with 14 bases between. CDR3 length equals 11 residues. The germline V gene has CDR1 WNHNN and CDR2 SYGVQD (reference sequence). CDR3 sequence reads: CASSHPGGAYV. CDR3 bases: TGCGCCAGCAGTCACCCTGGAGGTGCGTACGTC.

This clonotype was seen only a few times. The V gene is TRBV5-4, the J gene TRBJ2-1; possibly TRBD2 for D (6 bases). The germline gives CDR1 SGHNT, CDR2 YYREEE (reference sequence). V lost 0 bases, J lost 9 bases, and 16 bases lay in between. The length of the CDR3 is 15 residues. The CDR3 DNA sequence: TGTGCCAGCAGCTTGGGTGGGAGGACTGAGGGTGAGCAGTTCTTC. This gives the protein CASSLGGRTEGEQFF.

V and J are TRBV7-9 and TRBJ2-2; tentative D call: TRBD1 (6 bases). The CDR3 runs to 16 residues. The germline gives CDR1 SEHNR, CDR2 FQNEAQ (reference sequence). V lost 5 bases and J lost 1, with 14 bases in between. The DNA for the CDR3 is TGTGCCAGCAGCCTCCCCGGGACACTGAACACCGGGGAGCTGTTTTTT. Amino acids: CASSLPGTLNTGELFF.

CDR3 amino acids: CSVELAGSSNQPQHF. CDR3 in DNA: TGCAGCGTTGAATTAGCGGGCAGTAGCAATCAGCCCCAGCATTTT. The rearrangement joins TRBV29-1 to TRBJ1-5, with unresolved D. V lost 2 bases and J 0 bases, leaving 11 bases between the germline ends. Germline values: CDR1 SQVTM, CDR2 ANQGSEA. The length of the CDR3 is 15 residues.

The chain carries TRBV2 and TRBJ2-5, with TRBD2 identical over 13 bases. J gave up 4 bases and V 3 bases, and 5 bases lay outside the gene matches. CDR3 length: 16 residues. CDR1 and CDR2 from the germline V gene are SNHLY and FYNNEI. In nucleotides, the CDR3 is TGTGCCAGCAGTGAGTGGACTAGCGGGAGTAGAGAGACCCAGTACTTC. It translates to CASSEWTSGSRETQYF.

This chain joins TRBV4-1 and TRBJ2-3; D gene uncertain. Trimming removed 0 bases from V and 2 bases from J, with 9 bases in between. Germline V gene data show CDR1 as MGHRA and CDR2 as YSYEKL. The CDR3 spans 15 residues. CDR3 protein: CASSQDYSNTDTQYF. DNA of the CDR3: TGCGCCAGCAGCCAAGACTATTCGAACACAGATACGCAGTATTTT.

There are many counts of this clonotype. The V and J genes are TRBV12-3 or TRBV12-4 and TRBJ2-1; the D gene is possibly TRBD2 (5 bases). CDR3 length equals 12 residues. Trimming left V 4 bases short and J 12 bases short, with 13 bases between. CDR3 protein: CASSSDPAGQFF. CDR3 DNA: TGTGCCAGCAGTTCAGACCCGGCGGGGCAGTTCTTC.

This clonotype was seen many times. The V call is TRBV12-3 or TRBV12-4, the J call TRBJ1-1; 7 bases match TRBD1. J lost 5 bases, V lost 4 bases, and 13 bases had no gene match. The CDR3 is 16 residues long. CDR3 nucleotide sequence: TGTGCCAGCAGTTCGTTCAAGAGACAGGGCGGGACTGAAGCTTTCTTT. This sequence encodes CASSSFKRQGGTEAFF.

This clonotype was observed many times. The genes are TRBV18 and TRBJ2-1; 11 bases are a match to TRBD1. Germline CDR1 is KGHSH and CDR2 is LQKENI. The junction had 3 bases not matched to a gene; V was cut back by 1 base and J by 4 bases. CDR3 length equals 16 residues. The CDR3 sequence is CASSPRTGGQYNEQFF. CDR3 sequence (DNA): TGTGCCAGCTCACCACGGACAGGGGGCCAATACAATGAGCAGTTCTTC.

This clonotype was counted at least ten times. The J gene is TRBJ2-3, the V gene TRBV28; 9 nucleotides align to TRBD2. Losses at the gene ends were 6 bases for V and 2 bases for J; bases not matched to a gene: 9. This CDR3 is built from 16 residues. Germline CDR1 reads MDHEN; CDR2 reads SYDVKM. CDR3 nucleotides: TGTGCCAGCAGCAGAGCTAGCGGGAAAGCCACAGATACGCAGTATTTT. The encoded protein is CASSRASGKATDTQYF.

This clonotype was recorded at least ten times. The J gene is TRBJ2-1, the V gene TRBV12-3 or TRBV12-4, with 8 bases aligning to TRBD2. The CDR3 sequence is 16 residues long. V lost 7 bases and J lost 7; bases outside the gene matches: 15. The CDR3 protein is CASTLPSGRGLNEQFF. In DNA form, the CDR3 reads TGTGCCAGCACCCTACCCAGCGGGAGAGGGTTGAATGAGCAGTTCTTC.

This clonotype was recorded at least ten times. The chain uses TRBV5-1 and TRBJ2-1; 8 positions match TRBD1. From germline, CDR1 is SGHRS and CDR2 YFSETQ. V lost 1 base to trimming and J lost 6 bases; unmatched junction nucleotides: 9. This CDR3 has 16 residues. The CDR3 is CASSLPDRALPNEQFF. DNA for the CDR3: TGCGCCAGCAGCTTGCCGGACAGGGCCCTCCCCAATGAGCAGTTCTTC. Full variable domain (rest looked up from reference TRBV5-1 and TRBJ2-1): KAGVTQTPRYLIKTRGQQVTLSCSPISGHRSVSWYQQTPGQGLQFLFEYFSETQRNKGNFPGRFSGRQFSNSRSEMNVSTLELGDSALYLCASSLPDRALPNEQFFGPGTRLTVL.

The chain combines TRBV18 with TRBJ1-4, with unresolved D. Germline V lookup: CDR1 KGHSH, CDR2 LQKENI. The CDR3 totals 13 residues. V shed 3 bases and J shed 7 bases, with 9 bases lying between them. CDR3 in amino acids: CASSPSQAEKLFF. The CDR3 DNA is TGTGCCAGCTCACCTAGCCAGGCTGAAAAACTGTTTTTT.

In its sample, this clonotype was seen many times. The chain employs TRBV7-9 and TRBJ1-4, with D possibly TRBD1 on 5 matching bases. The CDR3 runs to 14 residues. The germline V and J ends were trimmed by 5 bases and 4 bases, with 11 bases remaining between them. Germline V gene data show CDR1 as SEHNR and CDR2 as FQNEAQ (reference sequence). This chain's CDR3 is CASSTGRNNEKLFF. CDR3 sequence (DNA): TGTGCCAGCAGCACAGGCCGCAATAATGAAAAACTGTTTTTT.

This clonotype occurred many times. This chain uses TRBV3-1 with TRBJ2-5; 11 bases match TRBD2. The CDR3 is 16 residues long. V trimming: 1 base; J trimming: 4 bases; junction bases outside the gene matches: 5. From germline, CDR1 is LGHDT and CDR2 YNNKEL (reference sequence). The CDR3 DNA follows: TGTGCCAGCAGCCAAGGGCCTAGCGGGAGGTCAGAGACCCAGTACTTC. Amino acid sequence: CASSQGPSGRSETQYF.

This clonotype was seen repeatedly, ten times or more. The chain employs TRBV12-3 or TRBV12-4 and TRBJ2-1; 7 bases align to TRBD2. The CDR3 is 15 amino acids. The trim removed 1 base at V and 3 bases at J, leaving 3 bases unmatched. CDR3 amino acids: CASSLDGTNYNEQFF. The CDR3 bases are TGTGCCAGCAGTTTAGATGGGACTAACTACAATGAGCAGTTCTTC.

There are many counts of this clonotype. The V gene is TRBV19, the J gene TRBJ1-2; D unclear. With 5 bases removed from V and 2 bases from J, the gap between germline ends came to 21 bases. CDR1 and CDR2 from the germline V gene are LNHDA and SQIVND (reference sequence). CDR3 length equals 17 residues. CDR3 protein: CASSQRLGRVPNYGYTF. DNA for the CDR3: TGTGCCAGTAGTCAACGCCTAGGACGGGTCCCAAACTATGGCTACACCTTC.

This clonotype was counted at least ten times. The chain combines TRBV20-1 with TRBJ1-5, with D maybe TRBD1 (5 bases). V lost 6 bases and J 2 bases, leaving 14 bases between the germline ends. Germline V gene lookup returns CDR1 DFQATT and CDR2 SNEGSKA (reference sequence). The CDR3 has 14 amino acids. CDR3 region: CSAREGVGNQPQHF. Written as DNA, the CDR3 is TGCAGTGCCAGGGAGGGAGTTGGCAATCAGCCCCAGCATTTT.

This clonotype was counted at least ten times. This chain joins TRBV5-1 and TRBJ2-5; D is undetermined. Germline V gene sequence: CDR1 SGHRS, CDR2 YFSETQ. This CDR3 contains 15 residues. Trimming removed 2 bases at V and 1 base at J, with 12 bases between. The CDR3 loop reads CASSLYRAPQETQYF. Written as DNA, the CDR3 is TGCGCCAGCAGCTTATACCGGGCGCCCCAAGAGACCCAGTACTTC.